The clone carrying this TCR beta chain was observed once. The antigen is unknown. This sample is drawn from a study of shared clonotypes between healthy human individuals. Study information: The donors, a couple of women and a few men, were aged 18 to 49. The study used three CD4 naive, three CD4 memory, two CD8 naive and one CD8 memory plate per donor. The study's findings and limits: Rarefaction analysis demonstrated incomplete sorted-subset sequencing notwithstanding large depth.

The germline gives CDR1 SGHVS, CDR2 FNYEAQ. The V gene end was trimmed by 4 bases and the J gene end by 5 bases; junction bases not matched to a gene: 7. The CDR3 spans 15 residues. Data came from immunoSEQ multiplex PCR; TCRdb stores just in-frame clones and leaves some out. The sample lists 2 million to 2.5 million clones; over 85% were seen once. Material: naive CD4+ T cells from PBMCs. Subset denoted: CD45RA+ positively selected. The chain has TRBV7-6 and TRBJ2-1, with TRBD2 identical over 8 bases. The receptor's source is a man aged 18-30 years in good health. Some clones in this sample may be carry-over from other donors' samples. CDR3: CASSSIGGRHNEQFF. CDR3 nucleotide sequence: TGTGCCAGCAGCTCCATTGGCGGGAGGCACAATGAGCAGTTCTTC.